This is a list of T cell receptor beta chains from one sample in a study of CXCR3 chemokines and chemotherapy response in bladder cancer. TCRdb ran MiXCR on the PCR reads and lists one entry per CDR3 protein. The sample holds about 8,100 distinct CDR3 sequences; over 10% are singletons and the top ten take 15% to 20%. The biological material was taken from a patient whose treatment included neoadjuvant chemotherapy. Receptors were obtained from a human donor with bladder cancer that responded to neoadjuvant chemotherapy. CDR3s include the opening cysteine and the closing phenylalanine or tryptophan. The D gene is left open where the match is weak. Not all rows give a size; the values are once, few, many and, for expanded clones, a class.

>TRBV7-9|many|TRBJ2-5|TRBD2
CASSLASTSGGKETQYF
TGTGCCAGCAGCTTAGCTAGCACTAGCGGGGGGAAGGAGACCCAGTACTTC
>TRBV12-3/TRBV12-4|many|TRBJ1-2|NA
CASRRGEGLGFTF
TGTGCCAGCAGACGGGGTGAGGGTCTTGGTTTCACCTTC
>TRBV29-1|medium-sized|TRBJ1-1|NA
CSVELSRGQNTEAFF
TGCAGCGTTGAACTCAGCCGGGGGCAGAACACTGAAGCTTTCTTT
>TRBV27|NA|TRBJ2-7|TRBD2
CASSPRTSGGLSYEQYF
TGTGCCAGCAGTCCCCGGACTAGCGGGGGCCTCTCCTACGAGCAGTACTTC
>TRBV9|NA|TRBJ1-4|NA
CASSVGRGGQVANEKLFF
TGTGCCAGCAGCGTAGGTAGGGGCGGACAAGTGGCTAATGAAAAACTGTTTTTT
>TRBV18|many|TRBJ2-1|TRBD2
CASSPVAGGHEQFF
TGTGCCAGCTCACCCGTAGCGGGGGGGCATGAGCAGTTCTTC
>TRBV20-1|few|TRBJ2-5|NA
CSVRGEGVETQYF
TGCAGTGTCAGGGGGGAGGGCGTAGAGACCCAGTACTTC
>TRBV29-1|many|TRBJ2-7|TRBD2
CSVHSGGGTGAYEQYF
TGCAGCGTCCACTCGGGGGGTGGGACCGGCGCCTACGAGCAGTACTTC
>TRBV6-2/TRBV6-3|many|TRBJ2-3|TRBD2
CASSYSPDSGDPTDTQYF
TGTGCCAGCAGTTACTCTCCCGATAGCGGGGACCCCACAGATACGCAGTATTTT
>TRBV11-2|few|TRBJ2-1|NA
CASSLDRGNEQFF
TGTGCCAGCAGCTTGGACCGCGGGAATGAGCAGTTCTTC
>TRBV6-2/TRBV6-3|medium-sized|TRBJ2-1|TRBD2
CASSYELLAGGGNEQFF
TGTGCCAGCAGTTACGAGCTACTAGCGGGGGGTGGCAATGAGCAGTTCTTC
>TRBV7-2|medium-sized|TRBJ2-2|TRBD2
CASSIRKSAGSTGELFF
TGTGCCAGCAGCATAAGAAAATCAGCGGGGTCTACCGGGGAGCTGTTTTTT
>TRBV19|medium-sized|TRBJ2-2|TRBD1
CASDRGVVGELFF
TGTGCCAGTGACAGGGGAGTTGTCGGGGAGCTGTTTTTT
>TRBV6-6|medium-sized|TRBJ1-6|NA
CASKSVEDNSPLHF
TGTGCCAGCAAGTCGGTGGAGGATAATTCACCCCTCCACTTT
>TRBV6-1|medium-sized|TRBJ2-1|NA
CASSESPSSYNEQFF
TGTGCCAGCAGTGAAAGCCCCAGCTCCTACAATGAGCAGTTCTTC
>TRBV15|many|TRBJ1-2|TRBD1
CATSMGQGLYGYTF
TGTGCCACCAGCATGGGACAGGGCCTCTATGGCTACACCTTC
>TRBV29-1|many|TRBJ1-5|NA
CSVRLAGFEPQHF
TGCAGCGTTCGACTGGCTGGTTTTGAGCCCCAGCATTTT
>TRBV5-4|few|TRBJ2-7|NA
CASTLYRSSYEQYF
TGTGCCAGCACCTTGTACCGATCCTCCTACGAGCAGTACTTC
>TRBV19|few|TRBJ1-5|NA
CASSMVGVQPQHF
TGTGCCAGTAGTATGGTAGGGGTTCAGCCCCAGCATTTT
>TRBV6-6|many|TRBJ2-4|TRBD2
CASYGGGVAKNIQYF
TGTGCCAGCTACGGGGGGGGGGTAGCCAAAAACATTCAGTACTTC
>TRBV19|NA|TRBJ1-1|TRBD1
CASRQGQENTEAFF
TGTGCCAGTAGACAGGGACAGGAGAACACTGAAGCTTTCTTT
>TRBV29-1|many|TRBJ1-3|TRBD1
CSVVPTGGVGNTIYF
TGCAGCGTCGTCCCAACAGGGGGCGTAGGAAACACCATATATTTT
>TRBV20-1|NA|TRBJ1-5|NA
CSAREGGNQPQHF
TGCAGTGCTAGAGAAGGAGGCAATCAGCCCCAGCATTTT
>TRBV7-9|few|TRBJ2-5|TRBD1
CASSLGKGATLGETQYF
TGTGCCAGCAGCTTAGGAAAGGGGGCGACCCTGGGGGAGACCCAGTACTTC
>TRBV19|medium-sized|TRBJ1-1|NA
CASTLGSGGLNTEAFF
TGTGCCAGTACCTTGGGGTCCGGGGGGCTAAACACTGAAGCTTTCTTT
>TRBV12-3/TRBV12-4|NA|TRBJ2-1|TRBD2
CASSLRLAGSNEQFF
TGTGCCAGCAGTTTACGGCTAGCGGGGAGCAATGAGCAGTTCTTC
>TRBV7-9|many|TRBJ2-1|NA
CASSLLVTVQSHSYKFF
TGTGCCAGCAGCTTATTGGTCACAGTTCAGAGCCATTCGTATAAGTTCTTC
>TRBV19|many|TRBJ1-6|TRBD1
CASRSGTDISGVHSPLHF
TGTGCCAGTAGGTCCGGGACAGATATTTCGGGGGTTCATTCACCCCTCCACTTT
>TRBV18|many|TRBJ1-5|TRBD1
CASSPQQTGFNQPQHF
TGTGCCAGCTCACCACAACAGACAGGGTTCAACCAGCCCCAGCATTTT
>TRBV6-6|medium-sized|TRBJ2-3|TRBD2
CASRSRIASGGDTDTQYF
TGTGCCAGCAGAAGCCGTATCGCTAGCGGGGGGGACACAGATACGCAGTATTTT
>TRBV6-1|medium-sized|TRBJ2-7|NA
CASSTRPYEQYF
TGTGCCAGCAGCACAAGACCCTACGAGCAGTACTTC
>TRBV6-5|medium-sized|TRBJ2-2|TRBD1
CASSRQGWSTGELFF
TGTGCCAGCAGTCGACAGGGATGGTCCACCGGGGAGCTGTTTTTT
>TRBV29-1|many|TRBJ1-2|TRBD1
CSVESYRGAFSGYTF
TGCAGCGTTGAATCCTACAGGGGGGCTTTCTCTGGCTACACCTTC
>TRBV6-6|medium-sized|TRBJ2-5|TRBD2
CASHLAGGRETQYF
TGTGCCAGCCACCTAGCGGGGGGGCGCGAGACCCAGTACTTC
>TRBV20-1|NA|TRBJ1-3|TRBD1
CSASPGTGANTIYF
TGCAGTGCTAGTCCTGGGACAGGGGCAAACACCATATATTTT
>TRBV12-5|NA|TRBJ2-1|TRBD1
CASGSTGDSEQFF
TGTGCTAGTGGTTCGACAGGGGATAGTGAGCAGTTCTTC
>TRBV12-3/TRBV12-4|NA|TRBJ1-2|NA
CASSLARGGLLYYGYTF
TGTGCCAGCAGTTTAGCGCGGGGAGGGCTCCTCTACTATGGCTACACCTTC
>TRBV19|many|TRBJ2-3|NA
CASSIVFRGVSTDTQYF
TGTGCCAGTAGTATAGTATTTAGGGGGGTTAGCACAGATACGCAGTATTTT
>TRBV28|NA|TRBJ2-5|NA
CASREQETQYF
TGTGCCAGCAGGGAACAAGAGACCCAGTACTTC
>TRBV6-6|many|TRBJ2-5|NA
CASSYLFGETQYF
TGTGCCAGCAGTTATTTGTTCGGTGAGACCCAGTACTTC
>TRBV11-2|many|TRBJ1-2|NA
CASSLDLANYGYTF
TGTGCCAGCAGCTTAGATCTAGCTAACTATGGCTACACCTTC
>TRBV7-2|medium-sized|TRBJ1-1|NA
CASSLWGNTEAFF
TGTGCCAGCAGCTTATGGGGGAACACTGAAGCTTTCTTT
>TRBV29-1|medium-sized|TRBJ2-1|NA
CSLEDSNYNEQFF
TGCAGCCTAGAAGACAGCAACTACAATGAGCAGTTCTTC
>TRBV5-5|NA|TRBJ1-2|NA
CASRHDLNYGYTF
TGTGCCAGCAGACACGACCTGAACTATGGCTACACCTTC
>TRBV4-1|few|TRBJ2-7|TRBD1
CASSQETGGIHEQYF
TGCGCCAGCAGCCAAGAAACAGGGGGAATACACGAGCAGTACTTC
>TRBV19|medium-sized|TRBJ2-3|NA
CASSIPPTDTQYF
TGTGCCAGTAGTATCCCCCCCACAGATACGCAGTATTTT
>TRBV6-2/TRBV6-3|medium-sized|TRBJ1-4|NA
CASSYSAKELFF
TGTGCCAGCAGTTACTCTGCCAAAGAACTGTTTTTT
>TRBV20-1|NA|TRBJ2-1|TRBD2
CSASGERGGQYNEQFF
TGCAGTGCTAGCGGGGAGCGGGGGGGTCAGTACAATGAGCAGTTCTTC
>TRBV30|many|TRBJ2-6|NA
CAWSGREGLGSGANVLTF
TGTGCCTGGAGTGGCAGAGAAGGTTTAGGCTCTGGGGCCAACGTCCTGACTTTC
>TRBV5-6|NA|TRBJ1-2|NA
CASSWGGEAFNYGYTF
TGTGCCAGCAGCTGGGGGGGAGAGGCCTTCAACTATGGCTACACCTTC
>TRBV15|many|TRBJ1-6|NA
CAGQSSYNSPLHF
TGTGCCGGGCAGAGCTCCTATAATTCACCCCTCCACTTT
>TRBV9|many|TRBJ2-3|NA
CASSVDVGGRTDTQYF
TGTGCCAGCAGCGTAGACGTGGGGGGTCGGACAGATACGCAGTATTTT
>TRBV30|medium-sized|TRBJ2-7|TRBD2
CACWTAGGYEQYF
TGTGCCTGTTGGACAGCGGGAGGGTACGAGCAGTACTTC
>TRBV18|NA|TRBJ1-4|NA
CASSRGANEKLFF
TGTGCCAGCTCCCGCGGGGCTAATGAAAAACTGTTTTTT